Listed here are 20 T cell receptor beta chains from one sample, sequenced in a study of blood T cell repertoires in COVID-19. Measured with immunoSEQ multiplex PCR; TCRdb has only the in-frame clones, and not every one. Of 60,000 or so clones listed, about 85% are singletons. The sample was peripheral blood. The receptor set was obtained from an elderly woman with acute or convalescent COVID-19.

The V and J genes are TRBV19 and TRBJ1-2; TRBD1 matches at 7 bases. Germline CDR1 LNHDA, CDR2 SQIVND (reference sequence). The V segment lost 0 bases and the J segment 5 bases; nucleotides outside the gene matches: 6. The CDR3 extends over 15 amino acids. The chain's CDR3 is CASSIEQGPLYGYTF. CDR3 nucleotide sequence: TGTGCCAGTAGTATAGAACAGGGGCCCTTATATGGCTACACCTTC.

The V gene is TRBV30, the J gene TRBJ1-2; 9 nucleotides align to TRBD1. The CDR3 totals 18 residues. V shed 3 bases, J shed 6 bases, and the junction held 20 bases outside the gene matches. The V gene's germline CDR1 is GTSNPN and CDR2 SVGIG (reference sequence). This chain's CDR3 is CAWRFRGTGFFGYNGYTF. The CDR3 nucleotides read TGTGCCTGGAGGTTCCGGGGGACAGGGTTTTTCGGGTATAATGGCTACACCTTC. Full variable domain (rest looked up from reference TRBV30 and TRBJ1-2): SQTIHQWPATLVQPVGSPLSLECTVEGTSNPNLYWYRQAAGRGLQLLFYSVGIGQISSEVPQNLSASRPQDRQFILSSKKLLLSDSGFYLCAWRFRGTGFFGYNGYTFGSGTRLTVV.

A word on this clone: Other nucleotide sequences from this sample produce the same CDR3. The chain recombines TRBV3-1 (or the pseudogene TRBV3-2) with TRBJ1-5; maybe TRBD1 (5 bases). V lost 3 bases and J lost 2, with 8 bases in between. The germline CDR1 and CDR2 sequences are LGHDT and YNNKEL (reference sequence). The CDR3 consists of 14 residues. The CDR3 DNA is TGTGCCAGCAGCCAGGACACTGGCAATCAGCCCCAGCATTTT. Translation gives CASSQDTGNQPQHF.

This clone was seen a handful of times. The chain uses TRBV5-1 and TRBJ1-4; TRBD1 matches 9 bases. V dropped 3 bases and J dropped 6; count of bases not matched to a gene: 6. The CDR3 is 15 amino acids. Germline values: CDR1 SGHRS, CDR2 YFSETQ. The CDR3 spells CASSYRDRDHEKLFF. Written as DNA, the CDR3 is TGCGCCAGCAGCTACCGGGACAGGGACCATGAAAAACTGTTTTTT.

The chain recombines TRBV24-1 with TRBJ1-5; D gene ambiguous. Trimming cost V 7 bases and J 0 bases, with 6 bases left between them. The CDR3 is made up of 13 amino acids. The V gene's germline CDR1 is KGHDR and CDR2 SFDVKD. The CDR3 region has the DNA TGTGCCACCAGGACAACTAGCAATCAGCCCCAGCATTTT. Its protein product is CATRTTSNQPQHF.

The J gene is TRBJ2-3, the V gene TRBV11-2; no reliable D call. The CDR3 consists of 12 residues. Deletions cut 5 bases from V and 0 bases from J, with 3 bases between. The V gene's germline CDR1 is SGHAT and CDR2 FQNNGV. For the CDR3, the DNA is TGTGCCAGCAGCCAGAGCACAGATACGCAGTATTTT. Residues: CASSQSTDTQYF.

V usage is TRBV6-5 and J usage is TRBJ2-7; a possible D gene is TRBD2 (6 bases). This CDR3 has 15 amino acids. Germline V gene sequence: CDR1 MNHEY, CDR2 SVGAGI. Trimming removed 6 bases at V and 7 bases at J, with 22 bases between. The CDR3 region is CASSRGTSGTGEQYF. The CDR3 bases are TGTGCCAGCAGCCGCGGGACTTCGGGAACGGGAGAGCAGTACTTC.

The chain combines TRBV2 with TRBJ2-7; 7 bases agree with TRBD1. The germline V gene encodes CDR1 SNHLY and CDR2 FYNNEI. This CDR3 is 14 amino acids long. The ends lost 9 bases at V and 0 bases at J; junction bases unmatched: 8. The CDR3, as DNA: TGTGCCAGTCAGCGACAGGGCAGCTCCTACGAGCAGTACTTC. Its protein product is CASQRQGSSYEQYF.

The chain combines TRBV5-5 with TRBJ1-6; D call uncertain. The V gene's germline CDR1 is SGHKS and CDR2 YYEKEE (reference sequence). V shed 0 bases and J shed 8 bases, with 9 bases lying between them. CDR3 length equals 14 residues. The CDR3 region has the DNA TGTGCCAGCAGCTTGGTCGGGTCCGATTCACCCCTCCACTTT. Its protein is CASSLVGSDSPLHF.

The chain carries TRBV5-1 and TRBJ2-3; 13 bases are shared with TRBD2. The CDR3 runs to 16 residues. V gave up 4 bases and J gave up 7 bases; unmatched junction bases: 9. Germline CDR1 reads SGHRS; CDR2 reads YFSETQ. Here the CDR3 reads CASSPERLAGGNTQYF. DNA of the CDR3: TGCGCCAGCAGCCCGGAGCGACTAGCGGGGGGAAATACGCAGTATTTT.

This clone was detected a few times. The J gene is TRBJ2-2, the V gene TRBV29-1; 7 bases agree with TRBD2. Trimming removed 3 bases from V and 0 bases from J; junction bases left unmatched: 7. Germline assignment: CDR1 SQVTM and CDR2 ANQGSEA. The CDR3 loop spans 16 amino acids. CDR3 loop: CSVEGGSRSNTGELFF. The DNA for the CDR3 is TGCAGCGTTGAGGGGGGGAGCCGTTCGAACACCGGGGAGCTGTTTTTT.

The V call is TRBV11-2, the J call TRBJ1-2; 7 bases map to TRBD1. The CDR3 contains 15 residues. J was trimmed by 3 bases and V by 4 bases; bases with no gene match: 8. Germline CDR1 is SGHAT and CDR2 is FQNNGV. The CDR3 here is CASSSLRGPYYGYTF. CDR3 nucleotides: TGTGCCAGCAGCTCCTTAAGGGGGCCTTACTATGGCTACACCTTC. The full variable domain, its missing parts supplied by reference TRBV11-2 and TRBJ1-2, is EAGVAQSPRYKIIEKRQSVAFWCNPISGHATLYWYQQILGQGPKLLIQFQNNGVVDDSQLPKDRFSAERLKGVDSTLKIQPAKLEDSAVYLCASSSLRGPYYGYTFGSGTRLTVV.

The V and J genes are TRBV6-5 and TRBJ2-5; 14 positions agree with TRBD2. The CDR3 covers 15 residues. Germline-derived CDR1 and CDR2 are MNHEY and SVGAGI. The trim removed 7 bases at V and 4 bases at J, leaving 5 bases unmatched. The CDR3 region is CASNRLAGGLETQYF. The DNA for the CDR3 is TGTGCCAGCAACAGACTAGCGGGGGGGCTAGAGACCCAGTACTTC.

The rearrangement links TRBV29-1 to TRBJ2-7, with D tentatively TRBD1 (5 bases). Trimming took 8 bases from V and 1 from J, leaving 12 bases between them. Looked up from germline, CDR1 is SQVTM and CDR2 is ANQGSEA. This CDR3 is built from 12 residues. The CDR3 DNA reads TGCAGCACAATAACAGGATCCTACGAGCAGTACTTC. Its protein is CSTITGSYEQYF.

The chain combines TRBV5-4 with TRBJ2-2; 10 bases map to TRBD2. With 3 bases clipped from V and 1 base from J, the junction kept 3 bases outside the gene matches. Germline V gene sequence: CDR1 SGHNT, CDR2 YYREEE (reference sequence). The CDR3 runs to 16 residues. CDR3 sequence reads: CASSSRTSGNTGELFF. CDR3 in DNA: TGTGCCAGCAGCTCGAGGACTAGCGGGAACACCGGGGAGCTGTTTTTT. The full variable domain, completed using reference TRBV5-4 and TRBJ2-2, is ETGVTQSPTHLIKTRGQQVTLRCSSQSGHNTVSWYQQALGQGPQFIFQYYREEENGRGNFPPRFSGLQFPNYSSELNVNALELDDSALYLCASSSRTSGNTGELFFGEGSRLTVL.

J is TRBJ1-1 and V is TRBV19; D gene ambiguous. V dropped 2 bases and J dropped 3 bases, with 13 bases sitting between them. Germline V gene sequence: CDR1 LNHDA, CDR2 SQIVND (reference sequence). This CDR3 spans 15 amino acids. CDR3 coding DNA: TGTGCCAGTAGTATATTGGGCGTTTTGGACACTGAAGCTTTCTTT. Protein sequence: CASSILGVLDTEAFF.

The rearrangement uses TRBV10-1 and TRBJ1-4; no clear D gene. V was cut by 4 bases and J by 3 bases, with 9 bases left in between. This CDR3 region has 14 residues. Germline CDR1 reads WNHNN; CDR2 reads SYGVQD (reference sequence). As DNA, the CDR3 is TGCGCCAGCAGTGGAGGATCCGCTAATGAAAAACTGTTTTTT. Translation: CASSGGSANEKLFF.

This chain connects TRBV4-2 to TRBJ2-3; tentatively, D is TRBD1 (6 bases). Germline V gene sequence: CDR1 LGHNA, CDR2 YNFKEQ. The length of the CDR3 is 17 residues. Trimming cost V 0 bases and J 3 bases, with 16 bases left between them. CDR3 region: CASSQEWGQGLTDTQYF. DNA for the CDR3: TGTGCCAGCAGCCAAGAATGGGGCCAGGGGCTTACAGATACGCAGTATTTT.

This clone was seen a handful of times. V is TRBV7-2 and J is TRBJ2-1, with D tentatively TRBD2 (7 bases). Trimming took off 5 bases at V and 0 bases at J, with 20 bases between the two ends. In germline, CDR1 is SGHTA, CDR2 FQGNSA. The CDR3 length is 18 residues. The chain's CDR3 is CASSLGRGGPFSYNEQFF. In DNA, the CDR3 is TGTGCCAGCAGCCTAGGGAGGGGGGGCCCCTTCTCCTACAATGAGCAGTTCTTC.

This chain uses TRBV2 with TRBJ1-1, with D unclear. This CDR3 is 12 amino acids long. Deletions cut 5 bases from V and 2 bases from J, with 6 bases between. Germline CDR1 SNHLY, CDR2 FYNNEI. The CDR3 is CASSQENTEAFF. The CDR3 DNA reads as TGTGCCAGCAGTCAGGAAAACACTGAAGCTTTCTTT.